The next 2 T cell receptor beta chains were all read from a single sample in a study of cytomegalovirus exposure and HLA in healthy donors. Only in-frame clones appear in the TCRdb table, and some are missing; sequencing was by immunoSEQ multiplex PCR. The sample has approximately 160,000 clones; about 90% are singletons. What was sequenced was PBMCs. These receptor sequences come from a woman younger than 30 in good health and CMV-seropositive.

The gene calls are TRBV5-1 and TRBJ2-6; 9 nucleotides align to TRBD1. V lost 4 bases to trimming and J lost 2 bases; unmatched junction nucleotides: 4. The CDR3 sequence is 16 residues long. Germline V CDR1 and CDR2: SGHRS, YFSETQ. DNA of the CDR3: TGCGCCAGCAGCCCTGGGACAGGGACTGGGGCCAACGTCCTGACTTTC. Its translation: CASSPGTGTGANVLTF. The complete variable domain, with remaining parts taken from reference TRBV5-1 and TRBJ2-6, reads KAGVTQTPRYLIKTRGQQVTLSCSPISGHRSVSWYQQTPGQGLQFLFEYFSETQRNKGNFPGRFSGRQFSNSRSEMNVSTLELGDSALYLCASSPGTGTGANVLTFGAGSRLTVL.

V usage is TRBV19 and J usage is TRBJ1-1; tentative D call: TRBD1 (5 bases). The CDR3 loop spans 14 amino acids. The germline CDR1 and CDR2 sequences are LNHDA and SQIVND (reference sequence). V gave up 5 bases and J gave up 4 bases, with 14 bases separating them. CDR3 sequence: CASSLQGRSTEAFF. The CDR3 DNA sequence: TGTGCCAGTAGTCTGCAGGGCCGGAGCACTGAAGCTTTCTTT. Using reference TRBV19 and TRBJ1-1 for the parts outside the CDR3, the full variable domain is DGGITQSPKYLFRKEGQNVTLSCEQNLNHDAMYWYRQDPGQGLRLIYYSQIVNDFQKGDIAEGYSVSREKKESFPLTVTSAQKNPTAFYLCASSLQGRSTEAFFGQGTRLTVV.